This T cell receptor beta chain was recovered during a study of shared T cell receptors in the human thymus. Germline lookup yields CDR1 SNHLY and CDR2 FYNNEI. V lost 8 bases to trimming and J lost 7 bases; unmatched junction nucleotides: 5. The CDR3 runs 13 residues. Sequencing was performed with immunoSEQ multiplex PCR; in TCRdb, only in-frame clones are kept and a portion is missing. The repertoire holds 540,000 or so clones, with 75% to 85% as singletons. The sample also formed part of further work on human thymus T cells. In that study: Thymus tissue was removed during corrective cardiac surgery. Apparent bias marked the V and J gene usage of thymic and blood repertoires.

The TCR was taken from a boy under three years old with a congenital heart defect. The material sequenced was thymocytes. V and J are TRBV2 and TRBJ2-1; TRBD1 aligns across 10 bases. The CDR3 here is CASRDRGRNEQFF. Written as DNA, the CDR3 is TGTGCCAGCCGGGACAGGGGTCGGAATGAGCAGTTCTTC.